This record concerns one TCR beta chain sequence. Its matching antigen is unknown. These data belong to a study of cytomegalovirus exposure and HLA in healthy donors. Points from the study as a whole: In most subjects, TCR beta sequences reportedly gave accurate predictions of HLA-A and HLA-B alleles. High sensitivity and specificity were reportedly achieved when the classifier diagnosed cytomegalovirus status. The study flagged 150 to 200 TCR beta chains as cytomegalovirus-associated.

The germline V gene has CDR1 KGHSH and CDR2 LQKENI. The germline V and J ends were trimmed by 5 bases and 8 bases, with 10 bases remaining between them. There are 13 residues in the CDR3. 60 Vbeta and 13 Jbeta primers were used in PCR. Here immunoSEQ multiplex PCR was the method, and the copy in TCRdb shows in-frame clones only, minus some. The sample lists 110,000 to 150,000 clones, roughly 70% occurring once. This TCR was recovered from a woman between 40 and 50 years old in good health and CMV-seronegative. The specimen sequenced was PBMCs. The V and J genes are TRBV18 and TRBJ1-6; D is ambiguous. The CDR3 loop reads CASSATGDSPLHF. The CDR3 DNA follows: TGTGCCAGCTCAGCGACCGGGGATTCACCCCTCCACTTT.